This TCR beta chain derives from a study of blood T cell repertoires in COVID-19. Study-wide context: PBMCs, B-cell-depleted T cells, or T cells were the source of the cDNA or gDNA that made up the material.

Study processing details: The assay estimated nucleated cells by amplifying reference gene primers. Repertoires were generated with immunoSEQ multiplex PCR, while TCRdb's copy carries only in-frame clones and drops some. The DNA was the basis for D and trimming; V, J and clone size are from that table. The repertoire consists of almost 250,000 clones, with roughly 86% occurring once and the leading ten covering about 1.5%. In Cohort 3, a recovered donor had either two negative PCRs, clearance, or symptom resolution. The length of the CDR3 is 21 residues. This rearrangement joins TRBV21-1 to TRBJ2-7; TRBD2 reflects the table's D call only, with no check against the DNA. TRBV21-1 is shown as a pseudogene. Material for sequencing was PBMCs or T cells enriched from blood (not recorded which). This sequence originates from a woman between 50 and 59 years old who had recovered from COVID-19. The DNA of the CDR3 is TGTGCCAGCAGCCGTACCCCGGGACTAGCGGGAGACGGTCCTAATGCCTACGAGCAGTACTTC. Translated: CASSRTPGLAGDGPNAYEQYF.